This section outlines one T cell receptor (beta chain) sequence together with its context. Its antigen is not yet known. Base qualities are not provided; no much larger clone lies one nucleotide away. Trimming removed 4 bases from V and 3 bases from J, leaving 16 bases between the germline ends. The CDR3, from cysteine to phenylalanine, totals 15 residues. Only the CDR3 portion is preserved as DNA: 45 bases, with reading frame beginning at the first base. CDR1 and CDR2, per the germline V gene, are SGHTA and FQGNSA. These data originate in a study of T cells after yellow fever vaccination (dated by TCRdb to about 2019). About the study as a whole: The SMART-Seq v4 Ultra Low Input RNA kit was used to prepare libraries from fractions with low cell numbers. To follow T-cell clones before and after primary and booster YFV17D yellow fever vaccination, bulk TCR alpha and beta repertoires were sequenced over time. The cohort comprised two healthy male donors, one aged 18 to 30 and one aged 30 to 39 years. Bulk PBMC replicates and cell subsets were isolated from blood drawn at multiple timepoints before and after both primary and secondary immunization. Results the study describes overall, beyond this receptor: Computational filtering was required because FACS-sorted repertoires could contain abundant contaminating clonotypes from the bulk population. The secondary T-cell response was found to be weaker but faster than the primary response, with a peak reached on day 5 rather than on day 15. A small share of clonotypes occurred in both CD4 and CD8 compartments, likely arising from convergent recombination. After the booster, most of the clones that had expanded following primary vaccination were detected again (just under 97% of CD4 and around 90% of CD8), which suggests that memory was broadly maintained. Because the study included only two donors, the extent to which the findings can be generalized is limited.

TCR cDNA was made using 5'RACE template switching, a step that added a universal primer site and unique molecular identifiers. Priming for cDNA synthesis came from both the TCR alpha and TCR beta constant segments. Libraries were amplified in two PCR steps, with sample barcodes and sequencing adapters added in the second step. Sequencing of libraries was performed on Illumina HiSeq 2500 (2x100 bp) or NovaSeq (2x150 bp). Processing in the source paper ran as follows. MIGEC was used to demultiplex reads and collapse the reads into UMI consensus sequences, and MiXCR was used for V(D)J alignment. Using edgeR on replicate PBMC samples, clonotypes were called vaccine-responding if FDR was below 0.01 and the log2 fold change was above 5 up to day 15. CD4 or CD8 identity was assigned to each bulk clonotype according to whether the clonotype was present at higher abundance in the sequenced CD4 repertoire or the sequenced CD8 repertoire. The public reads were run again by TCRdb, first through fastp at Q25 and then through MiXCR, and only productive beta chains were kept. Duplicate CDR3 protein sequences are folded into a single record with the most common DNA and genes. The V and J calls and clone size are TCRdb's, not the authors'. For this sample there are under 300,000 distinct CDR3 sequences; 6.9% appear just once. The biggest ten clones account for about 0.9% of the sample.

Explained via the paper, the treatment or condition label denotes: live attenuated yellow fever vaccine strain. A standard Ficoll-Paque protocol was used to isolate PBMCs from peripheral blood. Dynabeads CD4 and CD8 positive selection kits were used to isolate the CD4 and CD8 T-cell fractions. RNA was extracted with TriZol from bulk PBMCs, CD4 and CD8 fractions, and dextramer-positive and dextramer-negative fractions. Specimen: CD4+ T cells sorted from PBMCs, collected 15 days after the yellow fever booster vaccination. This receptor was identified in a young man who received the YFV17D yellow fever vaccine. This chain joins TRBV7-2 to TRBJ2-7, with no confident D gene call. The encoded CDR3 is CASSSVSGFLYEQYF. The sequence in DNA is TGTGCCAGCAGCTCTGTTTCGGGTTTCCTCTACGAGCAGTACTTC. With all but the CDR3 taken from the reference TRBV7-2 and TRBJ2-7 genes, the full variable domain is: GAGVSQSPSNKVTEKGKDVELRCDPISGHTALYWYRQSLGQGLEFLIYFQGNSAPDKSGLPSDRFSAERTGGSVSTLTIQRTQQEDSAVYLCASSSVSGFLYEQYFGPGTRLTVT.